One and the same sample provided the 23 T cell receptor beta chains below, sequenced in a study of OX40 agonist ivuxolimab in advanced cancers. Libraries were constructed by the immunoSEQ multiplex PCR assay. TCRdb limited this immuneACCESS table to in-frame rearrangements with V and J called. A share of clones is missing; checked studies link under half to unresolved V genes, and the rest is unexplained. This sample is represented by around 82,000 clones; 85% to 90% of them were singletons. The ten largest clones take up about an eighth of the sample. This specimen was CD4+ or CD8+ T cells sorted from blood, taken in a trial of the OX40 agonist ivuxolimab. The origin of the receptors is an adult with an advanced solid tumor such as melanoma, head and neck, liver or kidney cancer.

The J gene is TRBJ2-7, the V gene TRBV28; 11 bases are shared with TRBD2. The germline V gene has CDR1 MDHEN and CDR2 SYDVKM. Trimming took 3 bases from V and 4 from J; bases not matched to a gene: 23. This CDR3 has 21 residues. The CDR3 protein is CASSFPRVAGGLPPGEYEQYF. As DNA, the CDR3 is TGTGCCAGCAGTTTCCCCAGGGTAGCGGGAGGGCTCCCCCCAGGGGAATACGAGCAGTACTTC. Together with reference TRBV28 and TRBJ2-7, the CDR3 gives the full variable domain: DVKVTQSSRYLVKRTGEKVFLECVQDMDHENMFWYRQDPGLGLRLIYFSYDVKMKEKGDIPEGYSVSREKKERFSLILESASTNQTSMYLCASSFPRVAGGLPPGEYEQYFGPGTRLTVT.

The V and J genes are TRBV5-1 and TRBJ1-1; a possible D gene is TRBD1 (6 bases). V was cut by 4 bases and J by 4 bases, with 23 bases left in between. In germline, CDR1 is SGHRS, CDR2 YFSETQ. The CDR3 is 17 residues long. CDR3 DNA sequence: TGCGCCAGCAGCCCGGAGGGGGGCGGCATAGTATTCACTGAAGCTTTCTTT. It yields the protein CASSPEGGGIVFTEAFF. The whole variable domain, remainder taken from reference TRBV5-1 and TRBJ1-1, is KAGVTQTPRYLIKTRGQQVTLSCSPISGHRSVSWYQQTPGQGLQFLFEYFSETQRNKGNFPGRFSGRQFSNSRSEMNVSTLELGDSALYLCASSPEGGGIVFTEAFFGQGTRLTVV.

The J gene is TRBJ1-5, the V gene TRBV5-5, with D unresolved. Germline-derived CDR1 and CDR2 are SGHKS and YYEKEE (reference sequence). The V end lost 10 bases, the J end lost 1 base, and 15 bases lay between the germline ends. The CDR3 length is 14 residues. CDR3 loop: CAPLKGRSNQPQHF. As DNA, the CDR3 is TGTGCCCCCCTGAAGGGCCGGAGCAATCAGCCCCAGCATTTT.

The V and J genes are TRBV19 and TRBJ2-3, with D perhaps matching TRBD1 (6 bases). This CDR3 comprises 15 residues. The V end lost 5 bases, the J end lost 1 base, and 13 bases lay between the germline ends. Germline CDR1 and CDR2: LNHDA and SQIVND (reference sequence). The CDR3 loop is CASSPQGAGTDTQYF. CDR3 DNA: TGTGCCAGTAGTCCACAGGGAGCGGGCACAGATACGCAGTATTTT.

The V and J genes are TRBV11-3 and TRBJ1-1; unclear D gene. Trimming pared 1 base from V and 9 bases from J, leaving 12 bases between. Looked up from germline, CDR1 is SGHNT and CDR2 is YENEEA. CDR3 length: 13 residues. Here the CDR3 DNA reads TGTGCCAGCAGCTTAGTTTACTGGCATAAAGCTTTCTTT. Its translation: CASSLVYWHKAFF.

This chain uses TRBV12-2 with TRBJ2-7. TRBV12-2 is a pseudogene. CDR3 length equals 13 residues. The DNA for the CDR3 is TGTGCAAGTCATGGGACCGTGGTTGGTAAGCAGTACTTC. It translates to CASHGTVVGKQYF.

The chain employs TRBV5-6 and TRBJ2-2, with D hard to call. V was trimmed by 4 bases and J by 3 bases, leaving 7 bases between them. Looked up from germline, CDR1 is SGHDT and CDR2 is YYEEEE. The CDR3 loop spans 13 amino acids. CDR3 bases: TGTGCCAGCAGCCCGATTTACACCGGGGAGCTGTTTTTT. Encoded protein: CASSPIYTGELFF.

In this sample, this clone turned up once. This sequence joins TRBV28 and TRBJ1-1; 8 bases fit TRBD1. The CDR3 sequence is 17 residues long. J gave up 0 bases and V 8 bases, and 14 bases lay outside the gene matches. Germline V gene data show CDR1 as MDHEN and CDR2 as SYDVKM. CDR3 residues: CASFAGGRRNMNTEAFF. The CDR3 DNA sequence: TGTGCCAGCTTTGCAGGGGGCCGCCGGAACATGAACACTGAAGCTTTCTTT.

The rearrangement uses TRBV19 and TRBJ1-4; TRBD1 might be the D (5 bases). The V gene's germline CDR1 is LNHDA and CDR2 SQIVND (reference sequence). Trimming took off 5 bases at V and 5 bases at J, with 12 bases between the two ends. The length of the CDR3 is 14 residues. CDR3 sequence reads: CASSYRGANEKLFF. Written as DNA, the CDR3 is TGTGCCAGTAGTTATCGAGGGGCGAATGAAAAACTGTTTTTT.

CDR3 nucleotides: TGTGCCAGCAGCTTGTATAGTCTGGCCGAAGCTTTCTTT. Translated: CASSLYSLAEAFF. J is TRBJ1-1 and V is TRBV5-6; D unresolved. CDR3 length: 13 amino acids. The V gene's germline CDR1 is SGHDT and CDR2 YYEEEE. Trimming took 1 base from V and 8 from J, leaving 12 bases between them. Complete variable domain (other parts from reference TRBV5-6 and TRBJ1-1): DAGVTQSPTHLIKTRGQQVTLRCSPKSGHDTVSWYQQALGQGPQFIFQYYEEEERQRGNFPDRFSGHQFPNYSSELNVNALLLGDSALYLCASSLYSLAEAFFGQGTRLTVV.

In its sample, this clone was seen once. The CDR3 DNA follows: TGTGCCTGGAGGATACTAGCGGGAGACACCGGGGAGCTGTTTTTT. Amino acids: CAWRILAGDTGELFF. This chain connects TRBV30 to TRBJ2-2; 11 bases fit TRBD2. In germline, CDR1 is GTSNPN, CDR2 SVGIG (reference sequence). The CDR3 contains 15 residues. J lost 3 bases, V lost 3 bases, and 3 bases had no gene match.

This chain links TRBV6-5 with TRBJ1-2; maybe TRBD1 (5 bases). Germline assignment: CDR1 MNHEY and CDR2 SVGAGI. The CDR3 extends over 13 amino acids. Trimming removed 2 bases at V and 2 bases at J, with 6 bases between. The CDR3 region has the DNA TGTGCCAGCAGTTACGGGACGAACTATGGCTACACCTTC. Translating it yields CASSYGTNYGYTF.

This clone came up once. The rearrangement links TRBV27 to TRBJ2-7, with D perhaps matching TRBD1 or TRBD2 (6 bases each). This CDR3 comprises 13 residues. V was pared by 6 bases and J by 3 bases, with 12 bases between. The germline gives CDR1 MNHEY, CDR2 SMNVEV (reference sequence). The chain's CDR3 is CASRTGGVYEQYF. The CDR3 region has the DNA TGTGCCAGCAGAACCGGGGGCGTCTACGAGCAGTACTTC.

The table lists this clone with a count of one. The chain links TRBV7-2 to TRBJ2-7; D may be TRBD2 (5 bases). This CDR3 is built from 14 residues. The V gene lost 5 bases and the J gene lost 6 bases, with 17 bases spanning the gap. Germline CDR1 SGHTA, CDR2 FQGNSA. Here the CDR3 DNA reads TGTGCCAGCAGCCCCCTGACCGCAGGAGGCGAGCAGTACTTC. Residues: CASSPLTAGGEQYF.

The chain links TRBV11-2 to TRBJ2-1; 11 positions match TRBD2. The junction had 11 bases not matched to a gene; V was cut back by 7 bases and J by 12 bases. This CDR3 is built from 14 residues. Germline CDR1 and CDR2: SGHAT and FQNNGV. CDR3 residues: CASTLAGGRERQFF. The CDR3, as DNA: TGTGCCAGCACCCTAGCGGGAGGCCGGGAGCGGCAGTTCTTC.

The chain employs TRBV6-6 and TRBJ2-4, with D possibly TRBD1 on 5 matching bases. The CDR3 contains 14 residues. CDR1 and CDR2 (germline): MNHNY, SVGAGI (reference sequence). The V end lost 8 bases, the J end lost 4 bases, and 15 bases lay between the germline ends. CDR3 nucleotide sequence: TGTGCCAGCTCGGCAGGGAAACTGAAAAACATTCAGTACTTC. Translated, it gives CASSAGKLKNIQYF.

The rearrangement joins TRBV28 to TRBJ2-5; TRBD2 aligns across 11 bases. V shed 9 bases and J 4 bases; nucleotides not matched to a gene: 1. CDR3 length: 12 residues. Germline CDR1 reads MDHEN; CDR2 reads SYDVKM. CDR3 loop: CASLAGGETQYF. The CDR3 DNA reads TGTGCCAGTCTAGCGGGAGGAGAGACCCAGTACTTC.

V usage is TRBV6-5 and J usage is TRBJ2-7; 7 positions agree with TRBD1. The CDR3 runs 14 residues. Germline CDR1 MNHEY, CDR2 SVGAGI. The V gene end was trimmed by 4 bases and the J gene end by 2 bases; junction bases not matched to a gene: 5. The CDR3 loop is CASSSGQSPYEQYF. The DNA of the CDR3 is TGTGCCAGCAGTTCGGGACAGAGTCCCTACGAGCAGTACTTC.

The V and J genes are TRBV27 and TRBJ2-7; 12 nucleotides align to TRBD2. This CDR3 has 15 amino acids. V dropped 6 bases and J dropped 4; count of bases not matched to a gene: 7. Per the germline V gene, CDR1 is MNHEY and CDR2 is SMNVEV (reference sequence). CDR3: CASRFGLAGGYEQYF. CDR3 DNA: TGTGCCAGCAGGTTCGGCCTAGCGGGAGGGTACGAGCAGTACTTC.

This sequence joins TRBV11-1 and TRBJ2-3; 9 bases match TRBD2. This CDR3 has 16 residues. CDR1 is SGHAT and CDR2 is FQDESV in the germline V gene (reference sequence). V dropped 0 bases and J dropped 6; count of bases not matched to a gene: 7. This CDR3 reads CASSLARGRAGDTQYF. CDR3 nucleotides: TGTGCCAGCAGCTTAGCGCGCGGGAGGGCCGGGGATACGCAGTATTTT.

The rearrangement uses TRBV7-6 and TRBJ1-1; D unclear. Germline V gene lookup returns CDR1 SGHVS and CDR2 FNYEAQ. The CDR3 has 14 amino acids. The V end lost 1 base, the J end lost 2 bases, and 8 bases lay between the germline ends. CDR3 in amino acids: CASSLESRNTEAFF. The DNA for the CDR3 is TGTGCCAGCAGCTTAGAAAGCCGAAACACTGAAGCTTTCTTT.

This clone appeared once. The chain links TRBV19 to TRBJ2-3; D is perhaps TRBD1 (6 bases). V dropped 3 bases and J dropped 2 bases, with 24 bases sitting between them. CDR1 is LNHDA and CDR2 is SQIVND in the germline V gene (reference sequence). The CDR3 is 19 amino acids. Here the CDR3 DNA reads TGTGCCAGTAGTATGAGGGGGAATAGCGTAGGATTAAACACAGATACGCAGTATTTT. Its translation: CASSMRGNSVGLNTDTQYF.

This clone was counted once. This sequence joins TRBV6-4 and TRBJ2-1, with D perhaps TRBD1 (5 bases). The germline V and J ends were trimmed by 4 bases and 0 bases, with 10 bases remaining between them. CDR3 length equals 15 residues. Looked up from germline, CDR1 is MRHNA and CDR2 is SNTAGT. This chain's CDR3 is CASSAQDSSYNEQFF. CDR3 coding DNA: TGTGCCAGCAGTGCCCAAGACAGCTCCTACAATGAGCAGTTCTTC.